This TCR beta chain was captured in a study of Tregs in tolerant kidney transplant recipients. General study points: Biological reproducibility was not directly addressed in this study. Expanding Tregs on activated donor B cells appeared to best identify donor-specific TCRbeta clones. Validation in larger populations is needed because few patients were studied.

Unstimulated regulatory T cells (CD4+CD25+CD127-), CD4+CD25- non-regulatory cells, CD4 and CD8 cells were FACS-sorted from thawed PBMCs. Turning to this clone: Its matching antigen is unknown.

TCRdb's copy holds only in-frame clones and misses some; the assay was immunoSEQ multiplex PCR. Altogether about 240,000 clones are present, around 81% being singletons, with the ten largest covering around 0.64%. The sequenced sample consisted of CD4+ T cells from blood. The receptor's source is a human donor in good health.

The CDR3 region is CASSRIQGYEQYF. CDR3 sequence (DNA): TGTGCCAGCAGCCGAATACAGGGGTACGAGCAGTACTTC. The rearrangement joins TRBV11-2 to TRBJ2-7; 7 bases match TRBD1. Trimming took 5 bases from V and 4 from J; bases not matched to a gene: 5. The germline V gene encodes CDR1 SGHAT and CDR2 FQNNGV. The length of the CDR3 is 13 residues.